The clone carrying this TCR beta chain was recorded only once. Antigen specificity is unknown. These data are taken from a study of radiotherapy plus CTLA-4 blockade in lung cancer. Study-wide context: Of the patients, about 17% showed objective responses and approximately 34% attained disease control. Study observations and caveats: With interferon-beta, early dynamics of blood T cell clones were reported to best predict response. Expansion in blood of tumor-derived TCR clones was seen after radiotherapy plus ipilimumab.

V gave up 1 base and J gave up 6 bases; unmatched junction bases: 6. Germline V gene sequence: CDR1 SNHLY, CDR2 FYNNEI. The CDR3 extends over 15 amino acids. The assay was immunoSEQ multiplex PCR, and TCRdb's table has in-frame clones only and misses some. The table lists about 84,000 clones, around 72% of them singletons, with 11% to 15% in the top ten. Patients with chemo-refractory metastatic non-small-cell lung cancer received focal radiation plus CTLA-4 blockade with ipilimumab. The specimen was peripheral blood, collected from a patient treated with radiotherapy plus ipilimumab. The sequence was collected from a human donor with non-small cell lung cancer that progressed on radiotherapy plus ipilimumab. The chain carries TRBV2 and TRBJ2-7, with TRBD1 matching 10 bases. The CDR3 DNA sequence: TGTGCCAGCAGTGAAGGGGGACAGGGGTTCCGCGAGCAGTACTTC. Translated: CASSEGGQGFREQYF. Based on the CDR3 plus reference TRBV2 and TRBJ2-7, the full variable domain is EPEVTQTPSHQVTQMGQEVILRCVPISNHLYFYWYRQILGQKVEFLVSFYNNEISEKSEIFDDQFSVERPDGSNFTLKIRSTKLEDSAMYFCASSEGGQGFREQYFGPGTRLTVT.